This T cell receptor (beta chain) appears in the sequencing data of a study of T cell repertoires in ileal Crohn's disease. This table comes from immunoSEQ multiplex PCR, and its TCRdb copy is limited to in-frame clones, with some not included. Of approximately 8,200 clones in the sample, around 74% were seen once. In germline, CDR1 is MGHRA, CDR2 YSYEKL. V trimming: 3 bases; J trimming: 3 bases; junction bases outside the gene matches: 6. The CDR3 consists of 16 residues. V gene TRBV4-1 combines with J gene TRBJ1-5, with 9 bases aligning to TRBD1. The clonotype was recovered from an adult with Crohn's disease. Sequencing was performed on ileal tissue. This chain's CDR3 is CASSHMDRGNNQPQHF. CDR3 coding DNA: TGCGCCAGCAGCCATATGGACAGGGGAAACAATCAGCCCCAGCATTTT.